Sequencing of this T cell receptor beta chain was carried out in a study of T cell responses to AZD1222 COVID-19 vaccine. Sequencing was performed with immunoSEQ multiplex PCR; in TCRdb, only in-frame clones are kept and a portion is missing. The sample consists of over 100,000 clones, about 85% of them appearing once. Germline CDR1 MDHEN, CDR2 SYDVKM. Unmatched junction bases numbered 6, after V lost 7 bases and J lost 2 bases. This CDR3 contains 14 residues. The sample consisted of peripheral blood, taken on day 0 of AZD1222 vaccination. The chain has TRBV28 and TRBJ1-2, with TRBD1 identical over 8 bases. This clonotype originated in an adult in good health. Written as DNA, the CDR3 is TGTGCCAGCAAAGCAACAGGGGGAAACTATGGCTACACCTTC. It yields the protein CASKATGGNYGYTF.